This T cell receptor beta chain emerged from a study of T cells expressing NK-cell markers (dated by TCRdb to 2018 to 2021). As for the study more broadly: In sorted CD3+CD56+NKG2C+, CD3+CD56+NKG2C- and CD3+CD56-NKG2C+ T-cell subsets from eight donors, TCR beta-chain repertoires were profiled. Among the eight sequenced donors, only one was HCMV-seronegative, while the other seven were HCMV-seropositive. All eight donors whose samples were sequenced were randomly selected healthy volunteers, three of them men and five women. Sequencing of the libraries produced 2 x 150 bp reads on Illumina HiSeq 2000/2500, MiSeq or NextSeq.

The reads were generated on an Illumina HiSeq 2000. 5'RACE template switching, by which a universal primer site and unique molecular identifiers were added, was used to make TCR beta cDNA libraries. Synthesis of cDNA was primed from the TCR beta constant segment and was followed by two consecutive PCR amplification steps. The original methods were these. MIGEC was used to demultiplex reads and group the reads by UMI, and MiTCR was used to assemble and quantify clonotypes. To exclude erroneous sequences, only TCR cDNA sequences supported by at least two reads were retained. The tcR package was used for downstream repertoire analysis, with clonotypes matched between fractions based on CDR3 nucleotide sequence plus V segment. VDJmatch was used to annotate antigen specificity against VDJdb, with one amino acid substitution in CDR3 permitted. TCRdb reanalyzed the reads, keeping one entry per CDR3 protein sequence and omitting DNA. What appears here as the V and J calls and clone size reflects TCRdb's work, not the paper's. The table kept for this sample lists fewer than 550,000 distinct CDR3 sequences. The ten largest clones add up to roughly 1.4% of the sample.

The study at large found these results: It remained unclear whether the expanded NKG2C-expressing T cell clones were specific for HCMV antigens. In 5 to 7 donors, the dominant CD3+CD56+NKG2C+ clonotypes were found to rank among the top 10 CD8+ clonotypes and to make up roughly 1.0-8% of CD8+ T cells. Those dominant clonotypes were again the most abundant among CD3+CD56-NKG2C+ cells in a handful of donors, at roughly 28.3-60.1%.

HCMV-specific IgG was detected in serum with a commercial ELISA kit to determine HCMV serostatus. Ficoll density gradient centrifugation was used to isolate peripheral blood mononuclear cells from blood. Worth noting for this clonotype: The antigen this receptor binds is unknown.

As encoded in the germline V gene, CDR1 is LGHNT while CDR2 is FRNRAP. The CDR3 has 15 amino acids, counting the end cysteine and phenylalanine. The protein alone is recorded here. Sequencing was done on a sample of blood T cells: a sorted CD56 or NKG2C T cell subset, CD4+ or CD8+ T cells, or bulk PBMC T cells (not recorded which). Recombination linked TRBV12-5 to TRBJ1-2. The TCR originated in a woman in her forties or fifties in good health. Donor details come from another sample of the same person, matched by shared clones. For the CDR3, the sequence is CASGLGTAALTGYTF.